This paragraph covers one T cell receptor beta chain sequence. Germline V lookup: CDR1 MNHEY, CDR2 SVGAGI. The V and J ends lost 5 bases and 8 bases, in that order; junction bases with no gene match: 10. This CDR3 contains 14 residues. The entry originates in a study of blood T cell repertoires in COVID-19. About the study: In each case, the material was cDNA or gDNA derived from T cells, B-cell-depleted T cells, or PBMCs.

Assay used: immunoSEQ multiplex PCR; TCRdb lists only in-frame clones, some missing. In the table there are 350,000 to 450,000 clones, 85% of which are singletons. Sequenced input: peripheral blood. The chain combines TRBV6-5 with TRBJ1-2, with TRBD1 matching over 8 bases. This TCR was recovered from a woman aged 18-29 years with acute or convalescent COVID-19. CDR3 residues: CASSPGPGGGGYTF. The CDR3 coding sequence is TGTGCCAGCAGTCCCGGCCCAGGGGGCGGAGGCTACACCTTC.